Shown below are 2 T cell receptor beta chains from a single sample sequenced in a study of T cell responses to AZD1222 COVID-19 vaccine. Some clones are missing from TCRdb's copy, which holds only in-frame ones; the method was immunoSEQ multiplex PCR. The table includes about 94,000 clones, around 87% detected once. The source material was peripheral blood, sampled 28 days after the second AZD1222 dose. The receptors shown here come from an adult who received the AZD1222 COVID-19 vaccine.

This clone came up a few times. This chain connects TRBV5-1 to TRBJ2-1; D might be TRBD2 (5 bases). The CDR3 runs 15 residues. The germline V and J ends were trimmed by 1 base and 2 bases, with 10 bases remaining between them. Germline V lookup: CDR1 SGHRS, CDR2 YFSETQ. CDR3 coding DNA: TGCGCCAGCAGCTTGAAGGGAGAGCCCTACAATGAGCAGTTCTTC. It is translated as CASSLKGEPYNEQFF. The full variable domain, rest sourced from reference TRBV5-1 and TRBJ2-1, is KAGVTQTPRYLIKTRGQQVTLSCSPISGHRSVSWYQQTPGQGLQFLFEYFSETQRNKGNFPGRFSGRQFSNSRSEMNVSTLELGDSALYLCASSLKGEPYNEQFFGPGTRLTVL.

There are a few counts of this clone. The CDR3 DNA is TGCGCCAGCAGCTTGGCCGCGGACAGGGGAGGTTCACCCCTCCACTTT. Amino acids: CASSLAADRGGSPLHF. The V gene is TRBV5-1, the J gene TRBJ1-6; 9 bases map to TRBD1. After removal of 0 bases from V and 9 bases from J, the junction contained 7 bases not matched to a gene. The CDR3 loop spans 16 amino acids. Germline V lookup: CDR1 SGHRS, CDR2 YFSETQ. Based on the CDR3 plus reference TRBV5-1 and TRBJ1-6, the full variable domain is KAGVTQTPRYLIKTRGQQVTLSCSPISGHRSVSWYQQTPGQGLQFLFEYFSETQRNKGNFPGRFSGRQFSNSRSEMNVSTLELGDSALYLCASSLAADRGGSPLHFGNGTRLTVT.